Listed below are T cell receptor beta chains from one sample, sequenced in a study of control samples from healthy donors and cancer patients. Profiling relied on immunoSEQ multiplex PCR, and the TCRdb table lists in-frame clones only, not all of them. The table records more than 85,000 clones, about nine tenths of them present only once. The sequenced sample was blood. These receptors originate from a human donor in good health. The donor label of this sample is uncertain. Both conserved end residues are part of each CDR3. A D gene is named only where the DNA matches it firmly. The size field is filled for only some rows; it gives once, few, many or a size class.

v_call,d_call,j_call,clone_size,cdr3_aa,cdr3_nt
TRBV6-5,TRBD1,TRBJ1-5,.,CASRDTGAQPQHF,TGTGCCAGCAGGGATACAGGGGCCCAGCCCCAGCATTTT
TRBV7-6,.,TRBJ1-3,.,CASSLDIMESSGNTIYF,TGTGCCAGCAGCTTAGATATTATGGAGAGCTCTGGAAACACCATATATTTT
TRBV6-1,.,TRBJ1-6,few,CASSEAGGAKHF,TGTGCCAGCAGTGAAGCAGGGGGGGCCAAACACTTT
TRBV6-5,.,TRBJ1-5,.,CASSDGAPRGQPQHF,TGTGCCAGCAGCGATGGCGCCCCACGGGGTCAGCCCCAGCATTTT
TRBV7-3,.,TRBJ2-7,.,CASSLAPDSYEQYF,TGTGCCAGCAGCTTAGCCCCAGATTCCTACGAGCAGTACTTC
TRBV6-2/TRBV6-3,TRBD2,TRBJ2-3,.,CASSFATSGGTDTQYF,TGTGCCAGCAGTTTCGCGACTAGCGGGGGGACAGATACGCAGTATTTT
TRBV18,.,TRBJ1-2,.,CASSATGGYTF,TGTGCCAGCTCCGCAACAGGGGGCTACACCTTC
TRBV6-5,.,TRBJ2-7,.,CASSYSVSRGTYEQYF,TGTGCCAGCAGTTACTCAGTCAGTCGGGGTACCTACGAGCAGTACTTC
TRBV12-3/TRBV12-4,TRBD1,TRBJ2-3,.,CASRTGINTQYF,TGTGCCAGCAGGACAGGGATAAATACGCAGTATTTT
TRBV19,.,TRBJ1-5,.,CSSGTNHQPQHF,TGTTCTTCGGGGACAAACCATCAGCCCCAGCATTTT
TRBV2,TRBD1,TRBJ2-1,.,CASSIRDRALVVGNEQFF,TGTGCCAGCAGCATCCGGGACAGGGCCCTGGTGGTAGGCAATGAGCAGTTCTTC
TRBV4-1,.,TRBJ1-6,.,CASSHPGDSYNSPLHF,TGCGCCAGCAGCCACCCCGGGGACTCTTATAATTCACCCCTCCACTTT
TRBV27,TRBD1,TRBJ1-4,.,CATREGGTGREKLFF,TGTGCCACCAGGGAGGGCGGGACAGGGAGAGAAAAACTGTTTTTT
TRBV12-3/TRBV12-4,.,TRBJ1-2,.,CASSLQGWHGYTF,TGTGCCAGCAGTTTGCAGGGTTGGCATGGCTACACCTTC
TRBV7-9,TRBD1,TRBJ1-2,.,CASSLEVGTGANYGYTF,TGTGCCAGCAGCTTAGAGGTGGGGACAGGGGCTAACTATGGCTACACCTTC
TRBV19,.,TRBJ1-1,.,CASTPSGKWGTYSLNTEAFF,TGTGCCAGTACTCCTTCGGGTAAATGGGGGACATACTCTTTGAACACTGAAGCTTTCTTT
TRBV9,.,TRBJ2-5,.,CASSVLGTPAETQYF,TGTGCCAGCAGCGTTCTGGGGACCCCGGCGGAGACCCAGTACTTC
TRBV7-2,.,TRBJ2-1,.,CASSLWIRGGGIYNEQFF,TGTGCCAGCAGCTTATGGATCCGGGGAGGGGGCATCTACAATGAGCAGTTCTTC
TRBV6-5,.,TRBJ2-7,.,CASSLGWGDYEQYF,TGTGCCAGCAGTCTAGGGTGGGGGGACTACGAGCAGTACTTC
TRBV2,.,TRBJ1-2,once,CASRPPGRGTGGYTF,TGTGCCAGCAGGCCTCCTGGACGGGGGACGGGGGGCTACACCTTC
TRBV5-6,.,TRBJ2-3,.,CASSLSTDTQYF,TGTGCCAGCAGCTTGTCCACAGATACGCAGTATTTT
TRBV13,TRBD1,TRBJ1-1,.,CASSPGTGVIGTEAFF,TGTGCCAGCAGCCCAGGGACAGGGGTCATTGGCACTGAAGCTTTCTTT
TRBV5-1,.,TRBJ2-6,.,CASSPDGGFGANVLTF,TGCGCCAGCAGCCCCGATGGCGGATTTGGGGCCAACGTCCTGACTTTC
TRBV7-6,.,TRBJ2-1,.,CASSLELWGELTYNEQFF,TGTGCCAGCAGCTTAGAATTATGGGGGGAACTAACCTACAATGAGCAGTTCTTC
TRBV18,.,TRBJ2-1,.,CASSPEGSSYNEQFF,TGTGCCAGCTCACCAGAAGGGAGCTCCTACAATGAGCAGTTCTTC
TRBV10-3,TRBD1,TRBJ1-3,.,CAIRPNQGQGTSDSGNTIYF,TGTGCCATCAGACCCAATCAAGGACAGGGAACCTCCGATTCTGGAAACACCATATATTTT
TRBV28,.,TRBJ1-6,.,CASSAGTLWSPLHF,TGTGCCAGCAGTGCCGGGACATTATGGTCACCCCTCCACTTT
TRBV3-1/TRBV3-2,.,TRBJ1-6,.,CASSQGSRSLLNSPLHF,TGTGCCAGCAGCCAAGGTTCCAGGAGCCTCCTGAATTCACCCCTCCACTTT
TRBV4-1,TRBD2,TRBJ2-1,.,CASSHPRGAGSSYNEQFF,TGCGCCAGCAGCCACCCCCGCGGAGCGGGGAGCTCCTACAATGAGCAGTTCTTC
TRBV12-5,TRBD2,TRBJ2-3,.,CASGWGTSGNTDTQYF,TGTGCTAGTGGTTGGGGGACTAGCGGGAACACAGATACGCAGTATTTT
TRBV3-1/TRBV3-2,.,TRBJ1-1,.,CASRAKGTEAFF,TGTGCCAGCAGGGCTAAGGGAACTGAAGCTTTCTTT
TRBV3-1/TRBV3-2,TRBD1,TRBJ2-7,.,CASSQTGGSVEQYF,TGTGCCAGCAGCCAAACAGGGGGTTCGGTCGAGCAGTACTTC
TRBV30,TRBD1,TRBJ2-7,once,CAWRTRDSPYEQYF,TGTGCCTGGAGGACCCGGGACAGCCCTTACGAGCAGTACTTC
TRBV5-8,.,TRBJ2-5,.,CASSLTGSRETQYF,TGTGCCAGCAGCTTGACAGGGTCGAGAGAGACCCAGTACTTC
TRBV3-1/TRBV3-2,.,TRBJ2-5,.,CASSQDAGARTTQYF,TGTGCCAGCAGCCAAGATGCAGGGGCCCGGACGACCCAGTACTTC
TRBV27,TRBD2,TRBJ2-1,.,CASSSLAGGINEQFF,TGTGCCAGCAGTTCACTAGCGGGGGGTATCAATGAGCAGTTCTTC
TRBV19,.,TRBJ2-6,few,CASSWGRRTGANVLTF,TGTGCCAGTTCCTGGGGAAGGAGAACTGGGGCCAACGTCCTGACTTTC
TRBV10-1,TRBD2,TRBJ2-7,.,CASSEPASGSYEQYF,TGCGCCAGCAGTGAACCCGCTAGCGGGTCCTACGAGCAGTACTTC
TRBV6-4,.,TRBJ1-5,.,CASSSGGGNQPQHF,TGTGCCAGCAGTAGTGGAGGGGGCAATCAGCCCCAGCATTTT
TRBV5-4,.,TRBJ1-3,.,CASSLTGTGNTIYF,TGTGCCAGCAGCTTAACAGGGACTGGAAACACCATATATTTT
TRBV7-2,TRBD1,TRBJ1-3,.,CASSSRDRVSGNTIYF,TGTGCCAGCAGCTCCCGGGACAGGGTCTCTGGAAACACCATATATTTT
TRBV19,.,TRBJ2-5,.,CASSQAVQETQYF,TGTGCCAGTAGTCAGGCAGTCCAAGAGACCCAGTACTTC
TRBV11-2,.,TRBJ2-3,.,CASSLAQYRDGTDTQYF,TGTGCCAGCAGCTTAGCCCAATACAGGGACGGGACAGATACGCAGTATTTT
TRBV5-1,.,TRBJ1-2,.,CASSLDWSRGYTF,TGCGCCAGCAGCTTGGACTGGTCCCGCGGCTACACCTTC
TRBV14,.,TRBJ2-5,.,CASSQDPWDRGTETQYF,TGTGCCAGCAGCCAAGACCCCTGGGATAGGGGAACAGAGACCCAGTACTTC
TRBV12-5,TRBD1,TRBJ2-2,.,CASGTGQGFPGELFF,TGTGCTAGTGGCACGGGACAGGGGTTTCCCGGGGAGCTGTTTTTT
TRBV7-8,.,TRBJ2-7,.,CASSFGGKEEQYF,TGTGCCAGCAGCTTTGGGGGGAAGGAAGAGCAGTACTTC
TRBV7-8,TRBD1,TRBJ1-1,.,CASSLDGQGVGWDTEAFF,TGTGCCAGCAGCTTAGACGGACAGGGGGTGGGGTGGGACACTGAAGCTTTCTTT
TRBV18,.,TRBJ2-3,.,CASSPPSTDTQYF,TGTGCCAGCTCACCACCCTCCACAGATACGCAGTATTTT
TRBV19,.,TRBJ2-3,.,CATSRADTQYF,TGTGCCACCTCCCGGGCAGATACGCAGTATTTT
TRBV20-1,.,TRBJ1-1,.,CSASGQGRMNTEAFF,TGCAGTGCTAGTGGGCAGGGAAGAATGAACACTGAAGCTTTCTTT
TRBV2,TRBD1,TRBJ1-4,.,CASQLGGQSYEKLFF,TGTGCCAGCCAGTTAGGGGGACAGAGTTATGAAAAACTGTTTTTT
TRBV7-9,.,TRBJ1-4,.,CASVGSGGIEKLFF,TGTGCCAGTGTCGGTTCCGGGGGCATTGAAAAACTGTTTTTT
TRBV3-1/TRBV3-2,.,TRBJ2-3,.,CASRYGDTQYF,TGTGCCAGCAGGTACGGGGATACGCAGTATTTT
TRBV11-2,TRBD2,TRBJ2-1,.,CASNLEYGGDYNEQFF,TGTGCCAGCAACTTAGAGTATGGGGGGGACTACAATGAGCAGTTCTTC